This T cell receptor (beta chain) is drawn from a study of shared clonotypes between healthy human individuals. V lost 4 bases and J lost 6; bases outside the gene matches: 10. CDR1 SGHRS and CDR2 YFSETQ come from the germline V gene. This CDR3 is built from 15 residues. TCRdb keeps only in-frame clones here, not all; method: immunoSEQ multiplex PCR. The table shows approximately 940,000 clones, with about three quarters occurring only once. Both subsets, CD45RA+ naive and CD45RA-negative memory, were split from the CD4+ cells. The material sequenced was memory CD4+ T cells sorted from blood. Subset denoted: CD45RA-negative fraction. This chain links TRBV5-1 with TRBJ2-3; 8 nucleotides agree with TRBD1. This TCR derives from a man between 18 and 35 years old in good health. Here the CDR3 DNA reads TGCGCCAGCAGCGACATCACAGGGGGATCGGATACGCAGTATTTT. This gives the protein CASSDITGGSDTQYF.